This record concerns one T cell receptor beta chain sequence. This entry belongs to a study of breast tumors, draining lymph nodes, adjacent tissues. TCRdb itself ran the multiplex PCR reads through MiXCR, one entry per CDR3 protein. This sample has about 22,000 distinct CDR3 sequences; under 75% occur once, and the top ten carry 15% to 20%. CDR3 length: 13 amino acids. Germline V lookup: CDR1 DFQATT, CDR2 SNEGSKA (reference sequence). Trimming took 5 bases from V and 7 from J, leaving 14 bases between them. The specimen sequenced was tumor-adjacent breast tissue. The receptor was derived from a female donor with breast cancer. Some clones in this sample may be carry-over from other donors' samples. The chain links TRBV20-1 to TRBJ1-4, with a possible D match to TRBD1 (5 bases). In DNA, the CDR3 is TGCAGTGCTCCCGGGACTGGTAGTGAAAAACTGTTTTTT. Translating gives CSAPGTGSEKLFF.